This record looks at one TCR beta chain sequence and its context. TCRdb processed the 5' RACE reads anew with MiXCR; each CDR3 protein has one entry. This sample has 35,000 to 50,000 distinct CDR3 sequences, with around 30% found just once. The TCR originated in a female donor with breast cancer. The sequencing input was tumor-infiltrating memory CD4+ T cells sorted from the breast tumor. Noted subset: memory CD4+ T cells, CD4+CD45RO+CD25-.

This CDR3 is CASSVTGGSTDTQYF. As DNA, the CDR3 is TGTGCCAGCAGCGTAACGGGTGGGAGCACAGATACGCAGTATTTT. V gene TRBV9 combines with J gene TRBJ2-3; D gene uncertain. The CDR3 is 15 amino acids. Trimming cost V 1 base and J 0 bases, with 9 bases left between them. The germline V gene has CDR1 SGDLS and CDR2 YYNGEE.